This T cell receptor beta chain is from a study of blood T cell repertoires in COVID-19. Overall study context: The United States, Italy and Spain provided the acute and convalescent COVID-19 samples. PBMCs, B-cell-depleted T cells, or T cells were the source of the cDNA or gDNA that made up the material.

Germline CDR1 and CDR2: SGHKS and YYEKEE (reference sequence). This CDR3 spans 15 amino acids. The trim removed 2 bases at V and 4 bases at J, leaving 8 bases unmatched. As originally analysed: Amplification of reference gene primers provided the estimated nucleated cell counts. The protocol was immunoSEQ multiplex PCR, while the TCRdb copy is restricted to in-frame clones and leaves out a portion. V and J calls and clone size follow that table, whereas D and trimming were derived from the DNA. The sample lists tens of thousands of clones, 70% to 85% seen once, with 26% in the top ten. This rearrangement joins TRBV5-5 to TRBJ1-1, with 7 nucleotides matching TRBD1. This clonotype originated in a man between 60 and 75 years old with active or convalescent COVID-19. Specimen: peripheral blood. The CDR3 coding sequence is TGTGCCAGCAGCTTCACAGGGGTTAGTGGCACTGAAGCTTTCTTT. Amino acid sequence: CASSFTGVSGTEAFF.